There are a few counts of the clone carrying this TCR beta chain. Its target is unknown. This record comes from a study of T cell clonotyping in hematopoietic cell transplantation. Germline V gene data show CDR1 as MNHEY and CDR2 as SMNVEV (reference sequence). V was pared by 4 bases and J by 8 bases, with 2 bases of the junction left unmatched. This CDR3 contains 12 residues. Study-level findings and limits: After transplant, recipient diversity fell while pathologically expanded clonotypes grew through day 180. Higher Inverse Simpson Index values in graft donor and pretransplant recipient predicted broader posttransplant TCR diversity. No sorting was done, leaving CD4 and CD8 contributions mixed.

TCRdb's table, derived via immunoSEQ multiplex PCR, lists solely in-frame clones and lacks some. Of about 36,000 clones listed, approximately 88% are singletons. This chain links TRBV27 with TRBJ1-5; 7 bases agree with TRBD1. The sample consisted of peripheral blood mononuclear cells. The receptor's source is a woman between 35 and 50 years old in good health. Some clones in this sample may be carry-over from other donors' samples. DNA of the CDR3: TGTGCCAGCAGTTATACAGGGGAGCCCCAGCATTTT. Protein: CASSYTGEPQHF.